Following are 13 T cell receptor beta chains from one sample sequenced in a study of T-cell reconstitution after alpha-beta-depleted transplantation in children. Preparation of the TCRbeta library involved a method that used unique molecular identifiers. MiXCR, run by TCRdb on the PCR reads, gives a single entry per CDR3 protein. The sample shows approximately 89,000 distinct CDR3 sequences, about a sixth of them seen only once. The input for sequencing was PBMCs, mostly from graft donor cells, taken 180 days after TCRalphabeta/CD19-depleted stem cell transplant. These TCRs come from a male patient aged 2 to 9 who had a stem cell transplant for acute lymphoblastic leukemia, so the T cells may come from the graft donor.

As to this clonotype: A read error may explain this, as a much larger clone is one base away. This chain uses TRBV7-7 with TRBJ2-2; weak D call: TRBD2 (6 bases). The CDR3 consists of 16 residues. Germline assignment: CDR1 SSHAT and CDR2 FNYEAQ (reference sequence). The CDR3 sequence is CASSLGASGGTGELIF. CDR3 DNA: TGTGCCAGCAGCTTAGGCGCTTCGGGCGGGACCGGGGAGCTGATTTTT.

This rearrangement joins TRBV6-1 to TRBJ1-1; a weak D match, TRBD1 (6 bases). Germline V gene data show CDR1 as MNHNS and CDR2 as SASEGT. The CDR3 runs to 15 residues. Trimming stripped 6 bases from V and 1 base from J, with 15 bases between. CDR3 sequence (DNA): TGTGCCAGCAGCGACGGGGGGGCATCGAACACTGAAGCTTTCTTT. It translates to CASSDGGASNTEAFF.

The chain combines TRBV7-2 with TRBJ2-7; no clear D gene. Germline V gene lookup returns CDR1 SGHTA and CDR2 FQGNSA. V was cut by 5 bases and J by 3 bases, with 11 bases left in between. There are 13 residues in the CDR3. The CDR3 DNA follows: TGTGCCAGCAGCAAAGGGCCTAACTACGAGCAGTACTTC. Residues: CASSKGPNYEQYF.

The rearrangement uses TRBV3-1 and TRBJ2-7, with D possibly being TRBD1 (6 bases). V dropped 6 bases and J dropped 6 bases, with 33 bases sitting between them. Germline V gene sequence: CDR1 LGHDT, CDR2 YNNKEL (reference sequence). This CDR3 spans 19 amino acids. Here the CDR3 reads CASSQTTDHLTGTHSEQYF. DNA for the CDR3: TGTGCCAGCAGTCAAACGACCGACCACCTGACCGGGACACACTCCGAGCAGTACTTC.

On this clonotype itself: Its ends do not fully match the called genes, so a read error is possible. J is TRBJ2-7 and V is TRBV3-1, with 14 bases identical to TRBD2. The CDR3 runs 14 residues. Germline-derived CDR1 and CDR2 are LGHDT and YNNKEL (reference sequence). CDR3 in DNA: TGTGCCAGCAGCCAAGGGGGACTAGCGGGGGCCGGGAACTTC. This sequence encodes CASSQGGLAGAGNF.

There are a few counts of this clonotype. This sequence joins TRBV4-3 and TRBJ1-1; D remains unclear. Germline CDR1 LGHNA, CDR2 YSLEER. CDR3 length: 17 amino acids. Trimming pared 0 bases from V and 0 bases from J, leaving 14 bases between. Here the CDR3 DNA reads TGCGCCAGCAGCCAAGAAAATCCGGGAGGGATGAACACTGAAGCTTTCTTT. Its protein product is CASSQENPGGMNTEAFF.

This clonotype was detected only a few times. The rearrangement links TRBV6-5 to TRBJ2-7; D is perhaps TRBD2 (5 bases). Germline V gives CDR1 MNHEY, CDR2 SVGAGI. This CDR3 region has 18 residues. V was pared by 0 bases and J by 3 bases, with 21 bases between. The CDR3 loop reads CASSYSKFPPKSGYEQYF. The DNA of the CDR3 is TGTGCCAGCAGTTACTCGAAGTTCCCCCCGAAAAGCGGCTACGAGCAGTACTTC.

The V and J genes are TRBV7-2 and TRBJ2-7; D tentatively fits TRBD1 or TRBD2 (5 bases each). The CDR3 totals 13 residues. The germline V gene encodes CDR1 SGHTA and CDR2 FQGNSA. V lost 1 base and J 2 bases, leaving 6 bases between the germline ends. The CDR3 DNA reads TGTGCCAGCAGCTTAGTGGGGGCCTACGAGCAGTACTTC. Amino acid sequence: CASSLVGAYEQYF.

This clonotype was counted ten times or more. This chain joins TRBV28 and TRBJ2-7; D unresolved. This CDR3 spans 13 amino acids. The germline V gene has CDR1 MDHEN and CDR2 SYDVKM. V was cut by 5 bases and J by 4 bases, with 12 bases left in between. The CDR3 DNA follows: TGTGCCAGCAGTGTGGACCTCGGGTACGAGCAGTACTTC. Its translation is CASSVDLGYEQYF. The full variable domain, in which reference TRBV28 and TRBJ2-7 provide the parts outside the CDR3, is DVKVTQSSRYLVKRTGEKVFLECVQDMDHENMFWYRQDPGLGLRLIYFSYDVKMKEKGDIPEGYSVSREKKERFSLILESASTNQTSMYLCASSVDLGYEQYFGPGTRLTVT.

This clonotype turned up a few times. The CDR3 sequence: CATSGGTSNTEAFF. DNA for the CDR3: TGTGCCACCAGCGGCGGGACATCGAACACTGAAGCTTTCTTT. The chain joins TRBV15 to TRBJ1-1; a weak D match, TRBD1 (6 bases). Germline V lookup: CDR1 LNHNV, CDR2 YYDKDF (reference sequence). Trimming took off 5 bases at V and 1 base at J, with 11 bases between the two ends. The CDR3 runs to 14 residues.

The sample holds a few counts of this clonotype. This chain uses TRBV12-5 with TRBJ2-7; D ambiguous. CDR1 LGHNT and CDR2 FRNRAP come from the germline V gene. CDR3 size: 12 residues. V shed 6 bases and J shed 2 bases, with 8 bases lying between them. CDR3 region: CASGYDAYEQYF. The DNA of the CDR3 is TGTGCTAGTGGATACGACGCCTACGAGCAGTACTTC.

Only a few counts were recorded for this clonotype. The chain carries TRBV9 and TRBJ2-2; no clear D gene. Germline lookup yields CDR1 SGDLS and CDR2 YYNGEE. With 3 bases removed from V and 0 bases from J, the gap between germline ends came to 3 bases. The CDR3 has 13 residues. The CDR3 loop reads CASSGSNTGELFF. The CDR3 DNA follows: TGTGCCAGCAGCGGATCGAACACCGGGGAGCTGTTTTTT.

The chain uses TRBV10-1 and TRBJ2-2, with 9 positions matching TRBD1. J was trimmed by 3 bases and V by 8 bases; bases with no gene match: 7. Germline V gives CDR1 WNHNN, CDR2 SYGVQD (reference sequence). The CDR3 spans 15 residues. The CDR3, as DNA: TGCGCCAGCGGCTCGGGACAGGGTTACACCGGGGAGCTGTTTTTT. Translated: CASGSGQGYTGELFF.